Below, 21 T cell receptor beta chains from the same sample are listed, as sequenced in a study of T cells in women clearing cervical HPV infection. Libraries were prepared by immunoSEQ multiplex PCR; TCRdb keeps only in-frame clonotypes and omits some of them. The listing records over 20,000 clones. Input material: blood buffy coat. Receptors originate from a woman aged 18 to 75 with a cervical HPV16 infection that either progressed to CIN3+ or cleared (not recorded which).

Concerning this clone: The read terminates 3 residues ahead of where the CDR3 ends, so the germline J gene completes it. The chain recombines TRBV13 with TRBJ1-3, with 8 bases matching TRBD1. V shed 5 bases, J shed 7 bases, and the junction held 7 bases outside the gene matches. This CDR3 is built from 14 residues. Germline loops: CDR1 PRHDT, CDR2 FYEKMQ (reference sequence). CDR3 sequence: CASSVTGVRNTIYF. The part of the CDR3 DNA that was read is TGTGCCAGCAGCGTGACAGGGGTTCGTAACACC. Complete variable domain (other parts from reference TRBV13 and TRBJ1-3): AAGVIQSPRHLIKEKRETATLKCYPIPRHDTVYWYQQGPGQDPQFLISFYEKMQSDKGSIPDRFSAQQFSDYHSELNMSSLELGDSALYFCASSVTGVRNTIYFGEGSWLTVV.

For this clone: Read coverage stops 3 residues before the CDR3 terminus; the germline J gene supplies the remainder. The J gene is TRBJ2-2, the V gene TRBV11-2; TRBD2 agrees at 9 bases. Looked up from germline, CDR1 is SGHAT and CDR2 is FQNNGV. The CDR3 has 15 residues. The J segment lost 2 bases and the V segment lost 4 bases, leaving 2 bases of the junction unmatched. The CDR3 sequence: CASSSSGVNTGELFF. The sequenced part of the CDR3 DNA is TGTGCCAGCAGCTCTAGCGGGGTCAACACCGGGGAG.

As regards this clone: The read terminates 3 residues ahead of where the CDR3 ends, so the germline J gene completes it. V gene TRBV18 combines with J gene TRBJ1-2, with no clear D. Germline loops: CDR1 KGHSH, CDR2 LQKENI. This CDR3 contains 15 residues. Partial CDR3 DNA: TGTGCCAGCTCACCTTACATGGCTAGCACAGATACC. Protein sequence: CASSPYMASTDT. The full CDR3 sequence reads CASSPYMASTDTYTF.

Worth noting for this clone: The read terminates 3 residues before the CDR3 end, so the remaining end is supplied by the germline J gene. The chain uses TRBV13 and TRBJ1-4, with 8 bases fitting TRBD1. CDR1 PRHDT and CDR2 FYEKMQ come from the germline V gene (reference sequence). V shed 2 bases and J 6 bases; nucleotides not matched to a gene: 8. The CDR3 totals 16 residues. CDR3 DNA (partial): TGTGCCAGCAGCTTACCTAGCAGGGGGCGTCATGAAAAA. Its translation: CASSLPSRGRHEK. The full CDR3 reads CASSLPSRGRHEKLFF.

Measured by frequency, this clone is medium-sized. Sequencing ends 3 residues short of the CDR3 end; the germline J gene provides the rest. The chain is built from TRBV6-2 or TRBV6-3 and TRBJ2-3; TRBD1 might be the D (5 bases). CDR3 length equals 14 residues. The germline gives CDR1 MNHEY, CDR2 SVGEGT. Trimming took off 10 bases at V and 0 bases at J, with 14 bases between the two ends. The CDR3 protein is CATRDSFSTDTQYF. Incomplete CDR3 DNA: TGTGCCACCCGAGACAGTTTTAGCACAGATACG.

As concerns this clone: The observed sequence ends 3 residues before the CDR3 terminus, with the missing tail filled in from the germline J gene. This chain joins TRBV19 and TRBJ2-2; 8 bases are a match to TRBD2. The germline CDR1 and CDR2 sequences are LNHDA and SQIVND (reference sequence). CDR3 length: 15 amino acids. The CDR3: CASSMGTAGDEKLFF. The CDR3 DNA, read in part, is TGTGCCAGTAGTATGGGTACAGCGGGGGATGAAAAG. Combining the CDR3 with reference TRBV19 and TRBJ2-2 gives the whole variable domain DGGITQSPKYLFRKEGQNVTLSCEQNLNHDAMYWYRQDPGQGLRLIYYSQIVNDFQKGDIAEGYSVSREKKESFPLTVTSAQKNPTAFYLCASSMGTAGDEKLFFGEGSRLTVL.

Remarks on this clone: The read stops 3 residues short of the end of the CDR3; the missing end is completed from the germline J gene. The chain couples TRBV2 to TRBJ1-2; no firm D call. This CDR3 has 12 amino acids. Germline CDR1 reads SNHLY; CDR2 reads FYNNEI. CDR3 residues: CASVGSLYDYTF. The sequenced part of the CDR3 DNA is TGTGCCAGCGTGGGCTCGCTATACGAC.

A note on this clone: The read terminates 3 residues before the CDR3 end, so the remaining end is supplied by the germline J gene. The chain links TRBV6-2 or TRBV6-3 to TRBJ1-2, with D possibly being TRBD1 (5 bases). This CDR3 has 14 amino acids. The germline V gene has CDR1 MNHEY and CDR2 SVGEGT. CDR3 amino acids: CASSEEGVLYDYTF. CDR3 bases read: TGTGCCAGCAGCGAGGAAGGGGTCCTTTACGAC.

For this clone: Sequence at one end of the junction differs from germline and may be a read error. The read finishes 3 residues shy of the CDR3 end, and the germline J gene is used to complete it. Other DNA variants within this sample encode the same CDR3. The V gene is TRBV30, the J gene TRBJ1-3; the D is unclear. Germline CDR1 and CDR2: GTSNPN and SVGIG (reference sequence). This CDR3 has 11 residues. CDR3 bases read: TGTGCCTGGCAAGGTGGGCACACA. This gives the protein CAWQGGHT. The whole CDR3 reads CAWQGGHTIYF. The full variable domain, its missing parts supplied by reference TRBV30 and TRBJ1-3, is SQTIHQWPATLVQPVGSPLSLECTVEGTSNPNLYWYRQAAGRGLQLLFYSVGIGQISSEVPQNLSASRPQDRQFILSSKKLLLSDSGFYLCAWQGGHTIYFGEGSWLTVV.

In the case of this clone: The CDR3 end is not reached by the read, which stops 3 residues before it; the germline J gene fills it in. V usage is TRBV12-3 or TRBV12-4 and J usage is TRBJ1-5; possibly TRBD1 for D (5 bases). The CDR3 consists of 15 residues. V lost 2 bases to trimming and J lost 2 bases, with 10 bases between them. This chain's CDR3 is CASSLSGVRNQPQHF. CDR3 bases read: TGTGCCAGCAGTTTATCGGGGGTTCGCAATCAGCCC.

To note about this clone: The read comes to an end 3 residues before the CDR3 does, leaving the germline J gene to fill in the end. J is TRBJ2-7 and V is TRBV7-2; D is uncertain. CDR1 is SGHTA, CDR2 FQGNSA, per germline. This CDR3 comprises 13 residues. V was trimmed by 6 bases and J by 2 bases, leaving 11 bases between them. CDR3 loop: CASSSPLAYEQYF. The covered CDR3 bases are TGTGCCAGCAGTTCCCCTTTAGCCTACGAG.

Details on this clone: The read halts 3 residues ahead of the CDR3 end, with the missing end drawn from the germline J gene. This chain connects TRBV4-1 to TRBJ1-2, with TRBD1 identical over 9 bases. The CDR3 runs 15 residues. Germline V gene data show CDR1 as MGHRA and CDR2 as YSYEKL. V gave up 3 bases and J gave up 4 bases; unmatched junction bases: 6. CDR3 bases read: TGCGCCAGCAGCCACCCGGGACAGGGCTTCTATGGC. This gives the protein CASSHPGQGFYG. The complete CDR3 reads CASSHPGQGFYGYTF.

Partial CDR3 DNA: TGCGCCAGCAGTCAACCGTCCCTAGCGCAGAGGGGAGCAGATACG. It translates to CASSQPSLAQRGADT. The complete CDR3 reads CASSQPSLAQRGADTQYF. V and J are TRBV23-1 and TRBJ2-3; maybe TRBD2 (6 bases). The CDR3 end falls 3 residues outside the read, so it is completed with the germline J gene. TRBV23-1 is flagged as an ORF with uncertain function. V shed 2 bases and J shed 4 bases, with 22 bases lying between them. The CDR3 extends over 18 amino acids.

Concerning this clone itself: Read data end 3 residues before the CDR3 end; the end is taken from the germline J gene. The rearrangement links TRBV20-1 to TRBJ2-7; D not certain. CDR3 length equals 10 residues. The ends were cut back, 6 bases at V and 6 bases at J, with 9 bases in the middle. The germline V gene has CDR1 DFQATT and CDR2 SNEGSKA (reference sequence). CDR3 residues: CSAGAREQYF. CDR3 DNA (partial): TGCAGTGCCGGAGCGCGCGAG.

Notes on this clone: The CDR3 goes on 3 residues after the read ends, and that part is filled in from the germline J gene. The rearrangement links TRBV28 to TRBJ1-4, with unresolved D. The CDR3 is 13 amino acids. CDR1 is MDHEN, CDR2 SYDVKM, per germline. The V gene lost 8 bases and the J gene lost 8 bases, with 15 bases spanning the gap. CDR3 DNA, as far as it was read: TGTGCCAGCGGCATTAGGGTAATCGAAAAA. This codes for CASGIRVIEK. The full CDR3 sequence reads CASGIRVIEKLFF.

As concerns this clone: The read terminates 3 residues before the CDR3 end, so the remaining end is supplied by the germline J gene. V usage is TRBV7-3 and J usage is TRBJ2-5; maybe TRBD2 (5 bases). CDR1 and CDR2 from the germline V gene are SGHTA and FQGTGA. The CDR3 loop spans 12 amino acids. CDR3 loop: CASSPSGDTQYF. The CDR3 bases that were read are TGTGCCAGCAGCCCGTCCGGGGATACC.

CDR3 DNA (partial): TGTGCCAGCAGCGTTGAATCACGGGGGGATACG. Translation: CASSVESRGDT. The full CDR3 is CASSVESRGDTQYF. The chain uses TRBV9 and TRBJ2-3; possible D gene TRBD2, 6 bases. The CDR3 end falls 3 residues outside the read, so it is completed with the germline J gene. The CDR3 sequence is 14 residues long. CDR1 SGDLS and CDR2 YYNGEE come from the germline V gene. Trimming shortened V by 2 bases and J by 6 bases, and 13 bases separated the two germline ends.

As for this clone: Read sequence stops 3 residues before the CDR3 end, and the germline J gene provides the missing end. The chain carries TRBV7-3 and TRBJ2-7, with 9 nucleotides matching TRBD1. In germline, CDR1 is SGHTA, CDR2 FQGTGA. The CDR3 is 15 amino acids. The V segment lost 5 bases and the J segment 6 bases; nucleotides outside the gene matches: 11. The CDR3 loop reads CASSGTRDRVSEQYF. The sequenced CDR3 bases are TGTGCCAGCAGCGGGACGAGGGACAGGGTTTCCGAG.

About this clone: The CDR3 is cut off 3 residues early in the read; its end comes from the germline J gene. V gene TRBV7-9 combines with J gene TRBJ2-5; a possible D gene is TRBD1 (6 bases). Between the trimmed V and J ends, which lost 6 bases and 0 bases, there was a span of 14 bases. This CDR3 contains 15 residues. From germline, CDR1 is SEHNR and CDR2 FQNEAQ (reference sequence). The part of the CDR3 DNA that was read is TGTGCCAGCAGTTCAACCACAGGGAACCAAGAGACC. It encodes CASSSTTGNQET. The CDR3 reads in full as CASSSTTGNQETQYF.

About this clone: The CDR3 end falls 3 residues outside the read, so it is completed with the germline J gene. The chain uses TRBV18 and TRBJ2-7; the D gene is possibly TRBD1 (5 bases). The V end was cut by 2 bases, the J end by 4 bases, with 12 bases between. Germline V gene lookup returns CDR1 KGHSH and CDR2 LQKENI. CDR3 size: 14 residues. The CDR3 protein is CASSPNTGAYEQYF. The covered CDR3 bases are TGTGCCAGCTCACCAAATACAGGTGCTTACGAG.

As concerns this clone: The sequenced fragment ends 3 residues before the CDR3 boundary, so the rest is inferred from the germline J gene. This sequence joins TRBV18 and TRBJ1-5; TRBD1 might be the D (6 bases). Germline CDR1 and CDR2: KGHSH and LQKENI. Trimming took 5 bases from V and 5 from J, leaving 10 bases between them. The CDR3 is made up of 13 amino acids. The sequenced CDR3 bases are TGTGCCAGCTCAGGACAGCAAGATCAGCCC. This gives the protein CASSGQQDQP. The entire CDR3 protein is CASSGQQDQPQHF.